Listed here are 19 T cell receptor beta chains from one sample, sequenced in a study of cytomegalovirus exposure and HLA in healthy donors. Use of 60 Vbeta and 13 Jbeta primers characterized the PCR. Sequencing was performed with immunoSEQ multiplex PCR; in TCRdb, only in-frame clones are kept and a portion is missing. The sample includes roughly 120,000 clones. The sample taken for sequencing was PBMCs. These receptors originate from a man aged 25-40 years in good health and CMV-seronegative.

This sequence joins TRBV5-1 and TRBJ1-2; D uncertain. This CDR3 region has 15 residues. V lost 0 bases and J 5 bases, leaving 14 bases between the germline ends. Germline lookup yields CDR1 SGHRS and CDR2 YFSETQ. In DNA, the CDR3 is TGCGCCAGCAGCTTGGCCGCTGCAGATTCTTATGGCTACACCTTC. Its translation is CASSLAAADSYGYTF.

The chain employs TRBV4-3 and TRBJ1-6; TRBD1 might be the D (6 bases). This CDR3 has 14 residues. Germline V gives CDR1 LGHNA, CDR2 YSLEER. Trimming left V 3 bases short and J 7 bases short, with 10 bases between. The CDR3 DNA is TGCGCCAGCAGCCAGCAGGGGTTCAATTCACCCCTCCACTTT. Translating gives CASSQQGFNSPLHF.

The gene calls are TRBV19 and TRBJ1-2; D uncertain. CDR3 length: 11 residues. Per the germline V gene, CDR1 is LNHDA and CDR2 is SQIVND (reference sequence). V was cut by 9 bases and J by 4 bases, with 9 bases left in between. This chain's CDR3 is CASFSGYGYTF. CDR3 DNA sequence: TGTGCCAGCTTCTCAGGCTATGGCTACACCTTC. Full variable domain (outside the CDR3, taken from reference TRBV19 and TRBJ1-2): DGGITQSPKYLFRKEGQNVTLSCEQNLNHDAMYWYRQDPGQGLRLIYYSQIVNDFQKGDIAEGYSVSREKKESFPLTVTSAQKNPTAFYLCASFSGYGYTFGSGTRLTVV.

This chain connects TRBV29-1 to TRBJ2-1; D is possibly TRBD2 (5 bases). This CDR3 contains 14 residues. Germline loops: CDR1 SQVTM, CDR2 ANQGSEA. V lost 7 bases to trimming and J lost 2 bases, with 15 bases between them. The CDR3 sequence is CSATAEETYNEQFF. CDR3 DNA sequence: TGCAGCGCCACGGCGGAGGAAACCTACAATGAGCAGTTCTTC.

This chain uses TRBV7-9 with TRBJ2-2; D call uncertain. The V end lost 0 bases, the J end lost 4 bases, and 3 bases lay between the germline ends. Germline V gives CDR1 SEHNR, CDR2 FQNEAQ (reference sequence). The CDR3 loop spans 13 amino acids. CDR3 nucleotides: TGTGCCAGCAGCTTAGCCTTCACCGGGGAGCTGTTTTTT. It specifies CASSLAFTGELFF.

This chain uses TRBV19 with TRBJ2-1, with 12 bases fitting TRBD2. CDR3 size: 17 residues. The J segment lost 0 bases and the V segment lost 3 bases, leaving 3 bases of the junction unmatched. Germline V gene sequence: CDR1 LNHDA, CDR2 SQIVND (reference sequence). CDR3 nucleotides: TGTGCCAGTAGTATTCGGACTAGCGGGGACTCCTACAATGAGCAGTTCTTC. It translates to CASSIRTSGDSYNEQFF.

The rearrangement uses TRBV7-3 and TRBJ1-5, with D perhaps TRBD1 (5 bases). Germline loops: CDR1 SGHTA, CDR2 FQGTGA. CDR3 size: 13 residues. Trimming left V 2 bases short and J 6 bases short, with 8 bases between. CDR3 sequence reads: CASSLGQGQPQHF. The CDR3 nucleotides read TGTGCCAGCAGCTTAGGGCAGGGTCAGCCCCAGCATTTT.

This chain joins TRBV2 and TRBJ1-1; perhaps TRBD1 as D (6 bases). Per the germline V gene, CDR1 is SNHLY and CDR2 is FYNNEI. V shed 4 bases and J shed 6 bases, with 18 bases lying between them. The CDR3 length is 15 residues. CDR3 DNA sequence: TGTGCCAGCAGTGTAGGGGGGGTCTCGTTTCCTGAAGCTTTCTTT. Translated, it gives CASSVGGVSFPEAFF.

This chain joins TRBV5-4 and TRBJ2-1; the match to TRBD2 covers 12 bases. The V segment lost 0 bases and the J segment 2 bases; nucleotides outside the gene matches: 3. The CDR3 contains 17 residues. Germline loops: CDR1 SGHNT, CDR2 YYREEE (reference sequence). This chain's CDR3 is CASSLARLAGAYNEQFF. CDR3 sequence (DNA): TGTGCCAGCAGCTTGGCCCGACTAGCGGGAGCCTACAATGAGCAGTTCTTC.

The chain employs TRBV7-8 and TRBJ1-5; 9 positions agree with TRBD1. The CDR3 length is 18 residues. Trimming took 1 base from V and 0 from J; bases not matched to a gene: 7. Germline values: CDR1 SGHVS, CDR2 FQNEAQ. DNA of the CDR3: TGTGCCAGCAGCTTAGTTCAGAGGACAGGGGCTAGCAATCAGCCCCAGCATTTT. Translated, it gives CASSLVQRTGASNQPQHF. Full variable domain (missing parts from reference TRBV7-8 and TRBJ1-5): GAGVSQSPRYKVAKRGQDVALRCDPISGHVSLFWYQQALGQGPEFLTYFQNEAQLDKSGLPSDRFFAERPEGSVSTLKIQRTQQEDSAVYLCASSLVQRTGASNQPQHFGDGTRLSIL.

This chain links TRBV10-3 with TRBJ1-5, with 9 bases identical to TRBD1. The V gene's germline CDR1 is ENHRY and CDR2 SYGVKD. Germline trimming cut 6 bases from V and 5 bases from J; bases unmatched to any gene: 5. The CDR3 sequence is 14 residues long. CDR3 nucleotides: TGTGCCATCAGGAAGGACAGGGGCGATCAGCCCCAGCATTTT. Its translation: CAIRKDRGDQPQHF.

The V and J genes are TRBV29-1 and TRBJ2-7; the D gene is possibly TRBD2 (6 bases). The germline V gene encodes CDR1 SQVTM and CDR2 ANQGSEA. The CDR3 spans 11 residues. V was cut by 7 bases and J by 11 bases, with 18 bases left in between. The CDR3 DNA is TGCAGCGGCATGGGGACTGTCGTAGAGTACTTC. This encodes CSGMGTVVEYF.

The chain links TRBV4-1 to TRBJ2-3, with 7 bases matching TRBD2. Trimming removed 2 bases from V and 4 bases from J; junction bases left unmatched: 15. The germline CDR1 and CDR2 sequences are MGHRA and YSYEKL. The CDR3 contains 18 residues. The CDR3 loop is CASSQTLIHGGRADTQYF. CDR3 bases: TGCGCCAGCAGCCAAACTCTCATACACGGGGGGAGGGCAGATACGCAGTATTTT.

This chain connects TRBV6-1 to TRBJ2-5; 9 bases are shared with TRBD2. With the DNA end fitting TRBJ2-7 better, the J assignment may be wrong. CDR1 and CDR2 from the germline V gene are MNHNS and SASEGT. This CDR3 region has 16 residues. The CDR3: CASSENRLAGSYEQYF. CDR3 sequence (DNA): TGTGCCAGCAGTGAAAACCGGCTAGCGGGATCCTACGAGCAGTACTTC.

The chain joins TRBV27 to TRBJ1-1, with 7 bases aligning to TRBD1. In germline, CDR1 is MNHEY, CDR2 SMNVEV (reference sequence). V gave up 7 bases and J gave up 4 bases; unmatched junction bases: 9. The CDR3 is 14 amino acids. The DNA for the CDR3 is TGTGCCAGCAATCGACAGGGTAGGGCCACTGAAGCTTTCTTT. Its protein product is CASNRQGRATEAFF.

This chain links TRBV6-5 with TRBJ1-6, with a weak D call TRBD1 (5 bases). The CDR3 sequence is 15 residues long. Trimming shortened V by 6 bases and J by 7 bases, and 16 bases separated the two germline ends. Per the germline V gene, CDR1 is MNHEY and CDR2 is SVGAGI. For the CDR3, the DNA is TGTGCCAGCAGCGCACTTGGGGCCCAGAATTCACCCCTCCACTTT. Protein: CASSALGAQNSPLHF.

The chain couples TRBV15 to TRBJ1-1; D is perhaps TRBD1 (6 bases). Trimming left V 1 base short and J 4 bases short, with 10 bases between. Germline lookup yields CDR1 LNHNV and CDR2 YYDKDF (reference sequence). The CDR3 extends over 14 amino acids. The CDR3 bases are TGTGCCACCAGCAGAGGCGAGGGGGTCACTGAAGCTTTCTTT. It yields the protein CATSRGEGVTEAFF.

This sequence joins TRBV9 and TRBJ2-3; 8 bases fit TRBD2. V was clipped by 0 bases and J by 7 bases; unmatched bases: 7. Germline loops: CDR1 SGDLS, CDR2 YYNGEE. The CDR3 extends over 15 amino acids. The chain's CDR3 is CASSVDAGGGYTQYF. In DNA, the CDR3 is TGTGCCAGCAGCGTAGACGCGGGAGGAGGGTATACGCAGTATTTT. The whole variable domain, filled in from reference TRBV9 and TRBJ2-3, reads DSGVTQTPKHLITATGQRVTLRCSPRSGDLSVYWYQQSLDQGLQFLIQYYNGEERAKGNILERFSAQQFPDLHSELNLSSLELGDSALYFCASSVDAGGGYTQYFGPGTRLTVL.

This chain links TRBV7-2 with TRBJ1-2, with TRBD1 matching 7 bases. The V and J ends lost 1 base and 8 bases, in that order; junction bases with no gene match: 7. The CDR3 runs 14 residues. CDR1 SGHTA and CDR2 FQGNSA come from the germline V gene. The CDR3 reads CASSLGPTGVGYTF. CDR3 sequence (DNA): TGTGCCAGCAGCTTAGGCCCAACAGGGGTCGGCTACACCTTC.